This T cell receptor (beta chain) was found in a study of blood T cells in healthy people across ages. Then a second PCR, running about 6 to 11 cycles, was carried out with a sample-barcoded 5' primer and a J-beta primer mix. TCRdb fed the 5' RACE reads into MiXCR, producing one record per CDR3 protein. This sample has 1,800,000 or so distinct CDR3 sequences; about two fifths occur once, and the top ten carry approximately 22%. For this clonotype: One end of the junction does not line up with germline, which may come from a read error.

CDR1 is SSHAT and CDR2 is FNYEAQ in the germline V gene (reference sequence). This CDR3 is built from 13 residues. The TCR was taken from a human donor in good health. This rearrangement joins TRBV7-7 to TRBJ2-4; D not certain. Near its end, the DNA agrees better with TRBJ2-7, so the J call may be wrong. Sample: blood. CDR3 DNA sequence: TGTGCTAGCAGCCCCACCAGGCTCTACGAGCAGTACTTC. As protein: CASSPTRLYEQYF.